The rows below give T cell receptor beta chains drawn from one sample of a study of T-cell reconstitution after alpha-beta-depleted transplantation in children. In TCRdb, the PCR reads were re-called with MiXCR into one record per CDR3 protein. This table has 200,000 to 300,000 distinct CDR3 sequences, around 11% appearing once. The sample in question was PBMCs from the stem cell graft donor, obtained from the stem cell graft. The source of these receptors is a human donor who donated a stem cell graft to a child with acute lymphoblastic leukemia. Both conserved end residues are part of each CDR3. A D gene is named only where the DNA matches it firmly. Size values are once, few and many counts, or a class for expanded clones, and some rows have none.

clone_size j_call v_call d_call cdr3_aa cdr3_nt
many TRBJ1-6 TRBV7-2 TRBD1 CASSLDRGGSPLHF TGTGCCAGCAGCTTAGACAGGGGAGGTTCACCCCTCCACTTT
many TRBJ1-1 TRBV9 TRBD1 CASSVQGGTEAFF TGTGCCAGCAGCGTACAGGGGGGCACTGAAGCTTTCTTT
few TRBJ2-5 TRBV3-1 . CASSPQGGRVQETQYF TGTGCCAGCAGCCCTCAGGGGGGGCGCGTCCAAGAGACCCAGTACTTC
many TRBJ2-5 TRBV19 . CASSIGEEGKETQYF TGTGCCAGTAGTATAGGGGAGGAGGGTAAAGAGACCCAGTACTTC
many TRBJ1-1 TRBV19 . CASSASIGRKVRNTEAFF TGTGCCAGTAGTGCTTCCATTGGACGTAAGGTGAGGAACACTGAAGCTTTCTTT
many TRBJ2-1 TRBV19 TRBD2 CASSPFGGRRDEQFF TGTGCCAGTAGTCCTTTCGGGGGGAGAAGGGATGAGCAGTTCTTC
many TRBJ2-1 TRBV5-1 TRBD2 CASSLTTGGPGRNEQFF TGCGCCAGCAGCTTGACTACGGGAGGGCCTGGTAGGAATGAGCAGTTCTTC
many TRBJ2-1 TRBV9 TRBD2 CASSETSGRDEQFF TGTGCCAGCAGCGAAACTAGCGGGAGAGATGAGCAGTTCTTC
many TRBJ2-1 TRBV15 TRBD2 CATSRVGLAEGEQFF TGTGCCACCAGCAGAGTAGGACTAGCAGAGGGTGAGCAGTTCTTC
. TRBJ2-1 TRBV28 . CASSFGLQEERFF TGTGCCAGCAGCTTCGGGCTTCAGGAGGAGCGGTTCTTC
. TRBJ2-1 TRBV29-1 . CSVGEGREWRCNEQFF TGCAGCGTTGGGGAAGGTCGGGAGTGGCGGTGCAATGAGCAGTTCTTC
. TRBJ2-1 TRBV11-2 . CASSLGAVQDEQFF TGTGCCAGCAGCTTGGGAGCGGTCCAGGATGAGCAGTTCTTC
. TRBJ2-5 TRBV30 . CAWSPGPNQETQYF TGTGCCTGGAGTCCGGGACCGAACCAAGAGACCCAGTACTTC
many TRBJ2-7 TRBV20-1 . CSARPGVWDSYEQYF TGCAGTGCTAGGCCCGGGGTGTGGGACTCCTACGAGCAGTACTTC
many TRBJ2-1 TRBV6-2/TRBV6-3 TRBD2 CASRDLAGGGNEQFF TGTGCCAGCAGAGATCTAGCGGGAGGGGGGAATGAGCAGTTCTTC
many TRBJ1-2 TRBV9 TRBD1 CASSASGTGTYGYTF TGTGCCAGCAGCGCCTCCGGGACAGGGACCTATGGCTACACCTTC
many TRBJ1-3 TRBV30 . CAWSSSRVTIYF TGTGCCTGGAGTAGTTCCAGGGTCACCATATATTTT
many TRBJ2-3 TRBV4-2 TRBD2 CASSQEVSIYSLAGGEDTQYF TGTGCCAGCAGCCAAGAAGTTAGTATATATTCGCTAGCGGGGGGTGAAGATACGCAGTATTTT
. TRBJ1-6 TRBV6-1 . CASSFRPTGDNSPLHF TGTGCCAGCAGCTTCCGCCCGACTGGGGATAATTCACCCCTCCACTTT
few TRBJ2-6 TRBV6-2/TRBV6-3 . CASRTDGSGANVLTF TGTGCCAGCAGGACGGACGGCTCTGGGGCCAACGTCCTGACTTTC
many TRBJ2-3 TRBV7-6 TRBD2 CASSPSAGGTDTQYF TGTGCCAGCAGCCCCTCGGCGGGAGGCACAGATACGCAGTATTTT
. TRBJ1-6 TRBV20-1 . CSASDTGAYESPRYNSPLHF TGCAGTGCTTCAGATACCGGGGCCTACGAATCCCCAAGATATAATTCACCCCTCCACTTT
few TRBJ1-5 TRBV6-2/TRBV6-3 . CASSYPLGVGVRDLNQPQHF TGTGCCAGCAGTTACCCGCTCGGAGTTGGGGTAAGAGACCTCAATCAGCCCCAGCATTTT
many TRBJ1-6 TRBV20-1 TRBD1 CSAAQGLTLPLHF TGCAGTGCTGCACAGGGGTTGACTCTCCCCCTCCACTTT
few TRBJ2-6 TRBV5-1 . CASSLDGAGANVLTF TGCGCCAGCAGCCTTGACGGAGCTGGGGCCAACGTCCTGACTTTC
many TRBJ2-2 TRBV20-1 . CSAPSENTGELFF TGCAGTGCTCCCTCTGAAAACACCGGGGAGCTGTTTTTT
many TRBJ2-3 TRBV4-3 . CASSQVPRQLTDTQYF TGCGCCAGCAGCCAAGTGCCCAGGCAACTAACAGATACGCAGTATTTT
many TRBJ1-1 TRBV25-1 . CASSDRRGGSEAFF TGTGCCAGCAGTGATAGGAGGGGGGGAAGTGAAGCTTTCTTT
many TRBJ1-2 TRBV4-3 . CASSQAPRTANYGYTF TGCGCCAGCAGCCAAGCTCCTAGGACAGCTAACTATGGCTACACCTTC
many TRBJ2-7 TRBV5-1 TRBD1 CASSLAGDSGYEQYF TGCGCCAGCAGCTTGGCCGGGGACAGTGGCTACGAGCAGTACTTC
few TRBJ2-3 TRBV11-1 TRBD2 CASSRNQGLAGVSDTQYF TGTGCCAGCAGCAGAAATCAGGGACTAGCGGGAGTCTCAGATACGCAGTATTTT
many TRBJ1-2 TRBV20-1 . CSASRGTGYTF TGCAGTGCTAGCCGGGGGACTGGCTACACCTTC
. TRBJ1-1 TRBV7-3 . CASSLTRGGTEAFF TGTGCCAGCAGCTTAACGCGGGGGGGCACTGAAGCTTTCTTT
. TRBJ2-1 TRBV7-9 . CAILRDNEQFF TGTGCCATCCTCCGGGACAATGAGCAGTTCTTC
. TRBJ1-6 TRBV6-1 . CASRPDTSSYNSPLHF TGTGCCAGCAGACCCGACACAAGCTCCTATAATTCACCCCTCCACTTT
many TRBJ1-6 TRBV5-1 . CASSRVVGSSYNSPLHF TGCGCCAGCAGCCGCGTCGTTGGGAGCTCCTATAATTCACCCCTCCACTTT
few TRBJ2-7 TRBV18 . CASSQPGQVVEQYF TGTGCCAGCTCACAGCCGGGACAAGTGGTCGAGCAGTACTTC
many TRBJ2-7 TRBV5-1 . CASSLDGGTYEQYF TGCGCCAGCAGCTTGGATGGGGGTACCTACGAGCAGTACTTC
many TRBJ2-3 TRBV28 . CASSPPLDTQYF TGTGCCAGCAGCCCGCCTTTGGATACGCAGTATTTT
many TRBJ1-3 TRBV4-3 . CASSQAGLSGNTIYF TGCGCCAGCAGCCAAGCGGGGCTCTCTGGAAACACCATATATTTT
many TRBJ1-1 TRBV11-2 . CASSLGGGWNTEAFF TGTGCCAGCAGCTTAGGGGGGGGCTGGAACACTGAAGCTTTCTTT
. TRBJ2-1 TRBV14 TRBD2 CASSELISGRGRNEQFF TGTGCCAGCAGCGAACTCATCAGCGGGAGAGGGCGTAATGAGCAGTTCTTC
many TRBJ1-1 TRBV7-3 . CASSLNRGGEAFF TGTGCCAGCAGCTTAAACAGAGGGGGTGAAGCTTTCTTT
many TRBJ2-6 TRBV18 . CASSLSGANGLTF TGTGCCAGCTCGCTATCTGGGGCCAACGGCCTGACTTTC
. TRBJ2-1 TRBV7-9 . CASSLAESSVHHEQFF TGTGCCAGCAGCTTAGCGGAGTCTTCCGTCCACCATGAGCAGTTCTTC
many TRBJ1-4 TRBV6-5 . CASSYRGGTPLSGEKLFF TGTGCCAGCAGTTATAGAGGCGGGACCCCCCTCTCGGGGGAAAAACTGTTTTTT